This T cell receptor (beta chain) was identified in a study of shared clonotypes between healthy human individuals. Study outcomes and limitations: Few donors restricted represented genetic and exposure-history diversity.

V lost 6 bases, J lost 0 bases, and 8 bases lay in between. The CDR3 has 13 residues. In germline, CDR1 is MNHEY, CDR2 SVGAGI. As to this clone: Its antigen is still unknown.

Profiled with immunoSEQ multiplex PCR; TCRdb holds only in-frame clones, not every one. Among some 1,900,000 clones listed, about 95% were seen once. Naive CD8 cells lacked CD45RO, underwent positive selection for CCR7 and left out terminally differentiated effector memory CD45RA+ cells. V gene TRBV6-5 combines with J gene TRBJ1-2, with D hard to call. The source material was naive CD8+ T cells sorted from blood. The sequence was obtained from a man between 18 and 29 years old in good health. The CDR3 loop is CASRTSANYGYTF. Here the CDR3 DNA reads TGTGCCAGCAGGACCAGTGCTAACTATGGCTACACCTTC.